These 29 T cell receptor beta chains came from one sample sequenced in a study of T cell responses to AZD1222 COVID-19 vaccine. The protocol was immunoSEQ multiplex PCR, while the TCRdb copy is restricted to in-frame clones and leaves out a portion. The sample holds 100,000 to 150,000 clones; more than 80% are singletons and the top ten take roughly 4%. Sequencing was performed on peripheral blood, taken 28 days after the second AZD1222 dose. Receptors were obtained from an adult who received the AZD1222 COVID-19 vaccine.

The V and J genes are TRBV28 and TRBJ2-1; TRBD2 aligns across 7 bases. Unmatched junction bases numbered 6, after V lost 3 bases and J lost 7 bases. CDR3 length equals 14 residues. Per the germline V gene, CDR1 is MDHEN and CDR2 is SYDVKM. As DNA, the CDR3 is TGTGCCAGCAGTTTTGACGGGGGGAGGAATGAGCAGTTCTTC. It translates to CASSFDGGRNEQFF.

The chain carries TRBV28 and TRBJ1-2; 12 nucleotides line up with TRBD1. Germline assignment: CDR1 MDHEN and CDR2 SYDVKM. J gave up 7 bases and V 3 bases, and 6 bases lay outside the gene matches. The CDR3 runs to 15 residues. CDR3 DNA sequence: TGTGCCAGCAGTTTGGGGACAGGGGGCGGCGGTGGCTACACCTTC. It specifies CASSLGTGGGGGYTF.

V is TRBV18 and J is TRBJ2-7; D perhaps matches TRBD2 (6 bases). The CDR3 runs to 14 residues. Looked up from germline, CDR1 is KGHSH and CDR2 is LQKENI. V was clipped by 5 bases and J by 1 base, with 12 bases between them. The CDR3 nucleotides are TGTGCCAGCTCATCGGGACTGGTATCCTACGAGCAGTACTTC. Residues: CASSSGLVSYEQYF.

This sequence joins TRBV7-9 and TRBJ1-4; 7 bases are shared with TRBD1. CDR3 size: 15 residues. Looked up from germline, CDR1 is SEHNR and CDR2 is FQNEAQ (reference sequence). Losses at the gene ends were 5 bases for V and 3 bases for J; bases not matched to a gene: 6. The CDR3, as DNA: TGTGCCAGCAGCCAAAGACAGGGCCCTAATGAAAAACTGTTTTTT. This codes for CASSQRQGPNEKLFF.

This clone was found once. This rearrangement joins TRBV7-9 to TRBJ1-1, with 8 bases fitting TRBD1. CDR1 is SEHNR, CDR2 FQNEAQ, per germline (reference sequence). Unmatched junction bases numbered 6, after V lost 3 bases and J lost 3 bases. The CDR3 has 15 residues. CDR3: CASSFEQGGDTEAFF. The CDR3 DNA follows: TGTGCCAGCAGCTTCGAACAGGGGGGAGACACTGAAGCTTTCTTT.

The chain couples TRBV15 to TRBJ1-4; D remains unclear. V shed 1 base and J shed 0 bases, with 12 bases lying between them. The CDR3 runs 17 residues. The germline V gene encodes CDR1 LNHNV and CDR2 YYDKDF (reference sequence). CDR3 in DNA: TGTGCCACCAGCAGAGGTCCGGACGGGCCAACTAATGAAAAACTGTTTTTT. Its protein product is CATSRGPDGPTNEKLFF. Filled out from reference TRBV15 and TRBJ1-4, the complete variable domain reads DAMVIQNPRYQVTQFGKPVTLSCSQTLNHNVMYWYQQKSSQAPKLLFHYYDKDFNNEADTPDNFQSRRPNTSFCFLDIRSPGLGDTAMYLCATSRGPDGPTNEKLFFGSGTQLSVL.

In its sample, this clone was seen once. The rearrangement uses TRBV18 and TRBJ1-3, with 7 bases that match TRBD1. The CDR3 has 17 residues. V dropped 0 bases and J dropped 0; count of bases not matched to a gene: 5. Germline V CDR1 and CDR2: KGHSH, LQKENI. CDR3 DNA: TGTGCCAGCTCACCACCGTCGGGACAGACCTCTGGAAACACCATATATTTT. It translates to CASSPPSGQTSGNTIYF.

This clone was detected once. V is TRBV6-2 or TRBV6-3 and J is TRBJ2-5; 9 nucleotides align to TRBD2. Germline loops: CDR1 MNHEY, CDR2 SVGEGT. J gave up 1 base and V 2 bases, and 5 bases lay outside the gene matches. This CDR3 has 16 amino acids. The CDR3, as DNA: TGTGCCAGCAGTTACGACAGGCGGGGGGGCCAAGAGACCCAGTACTTC. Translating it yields CASSYDRRGGQETQYF.

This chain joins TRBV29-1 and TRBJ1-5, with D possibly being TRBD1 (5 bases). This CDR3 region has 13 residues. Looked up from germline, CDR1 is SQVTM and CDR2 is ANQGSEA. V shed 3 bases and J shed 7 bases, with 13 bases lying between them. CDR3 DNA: TGCAGCGTTGACCAGGGTGGAGGCCAGCCCCAGCATTTT. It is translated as CSVDQGGGQPQHF. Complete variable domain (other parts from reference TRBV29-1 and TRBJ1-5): SAVISQKPSRDICQRGTSLTIQCQVDSQVTMMFWYRQQPGQSLTLIATANQGSEATYESGFVIDKFPISRPNLTFSTLTVSNMSPEDSSIYLCSVDQGGGQPQHFGDGTRLSIL.

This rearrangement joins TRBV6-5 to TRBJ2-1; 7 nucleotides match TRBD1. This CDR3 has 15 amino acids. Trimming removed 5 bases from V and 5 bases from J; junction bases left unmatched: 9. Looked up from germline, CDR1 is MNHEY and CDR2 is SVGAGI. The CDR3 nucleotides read TGTGCCAGCAGTAACACAGGGGATCAAGACAATGAGCAGTTCTTC. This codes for CASSNTGDQDNEQFF.

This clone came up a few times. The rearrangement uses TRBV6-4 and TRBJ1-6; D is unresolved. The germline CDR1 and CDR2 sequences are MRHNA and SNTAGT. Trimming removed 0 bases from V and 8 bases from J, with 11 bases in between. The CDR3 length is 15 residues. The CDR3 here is CASSDSLTRDSPLHF. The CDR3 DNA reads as TGTGCCAGCAGTGACTCGTTAACAAGGGATTCACCCCTCCACTTT.

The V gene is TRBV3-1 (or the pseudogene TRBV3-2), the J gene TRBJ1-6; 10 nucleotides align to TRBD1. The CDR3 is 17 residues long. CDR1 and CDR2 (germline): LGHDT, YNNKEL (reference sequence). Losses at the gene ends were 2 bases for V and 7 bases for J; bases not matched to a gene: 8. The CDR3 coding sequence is TGTGCCAGCAGCCAAAAAAGACAGGGGGCATGGAATTCACCCCTCCACTTT. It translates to CASSQKRQGAWNSPLHF.

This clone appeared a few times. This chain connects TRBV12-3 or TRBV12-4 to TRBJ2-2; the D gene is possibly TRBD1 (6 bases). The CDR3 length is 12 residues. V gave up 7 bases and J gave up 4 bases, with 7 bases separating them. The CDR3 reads CASMTGTGELFF. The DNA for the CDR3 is TGTGCCAGCATGACAGGCACCGGGGAGCTGTTTTTT.

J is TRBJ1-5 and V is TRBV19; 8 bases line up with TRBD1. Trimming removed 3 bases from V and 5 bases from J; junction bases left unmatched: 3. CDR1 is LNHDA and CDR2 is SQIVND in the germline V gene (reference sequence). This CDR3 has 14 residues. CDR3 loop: CASSIGQGHQPQHF. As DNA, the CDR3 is TGTGCCAGTAGTATCGGACAGGGCCATCAGCCCCAGCATTTT.

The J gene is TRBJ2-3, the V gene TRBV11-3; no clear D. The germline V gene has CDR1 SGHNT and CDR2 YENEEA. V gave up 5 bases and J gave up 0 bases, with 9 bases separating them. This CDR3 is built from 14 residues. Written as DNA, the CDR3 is TGTGCCAGCAGCCCTCCAGGCAGCACAGATACGCAGTATTTT. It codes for CASSPPGSTDTQYF.

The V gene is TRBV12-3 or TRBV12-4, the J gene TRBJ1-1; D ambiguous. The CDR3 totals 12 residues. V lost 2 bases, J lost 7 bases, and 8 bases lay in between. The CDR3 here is CASSLRTLEAFF. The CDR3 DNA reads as TGTGCCAGCAGTTTACGGACTCTTGAAGCTTTCTTT.

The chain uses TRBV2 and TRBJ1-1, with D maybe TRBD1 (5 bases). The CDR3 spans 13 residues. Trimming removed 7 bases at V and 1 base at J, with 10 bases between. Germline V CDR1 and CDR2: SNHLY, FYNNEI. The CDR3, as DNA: TGTGCCAGCATGTGGCAGGGGAACACTGAAGCTTTCTTT. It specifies CASMWQGNTEAFF.

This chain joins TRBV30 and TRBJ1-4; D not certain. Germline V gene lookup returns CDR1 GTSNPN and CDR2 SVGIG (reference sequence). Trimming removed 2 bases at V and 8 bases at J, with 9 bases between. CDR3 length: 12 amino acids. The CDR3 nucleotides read TGTGCCTGGAGTAACCTGGAGGAAAAACTGTTTTTT. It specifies CAWSNLEEKLFF.

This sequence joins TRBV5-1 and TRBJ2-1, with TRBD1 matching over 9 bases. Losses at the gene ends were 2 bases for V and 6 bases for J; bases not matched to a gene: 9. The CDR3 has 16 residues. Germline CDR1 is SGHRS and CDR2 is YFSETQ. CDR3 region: CASSFLLPGQGNEQFF. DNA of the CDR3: TGCGCCAGCAGCTTCCTCCTCCCGGGACAGGGCAATGAGCAGTTCTTC.

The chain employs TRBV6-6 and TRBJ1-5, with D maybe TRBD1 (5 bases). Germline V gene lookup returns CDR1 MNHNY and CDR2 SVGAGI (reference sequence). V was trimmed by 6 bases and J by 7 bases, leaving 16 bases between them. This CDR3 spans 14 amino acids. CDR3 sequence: CASSDVGAEQPQHF. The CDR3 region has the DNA TGTGCCAGCAGCGACGTAGGGGCTGAACAGCCCCAGCATTTT.

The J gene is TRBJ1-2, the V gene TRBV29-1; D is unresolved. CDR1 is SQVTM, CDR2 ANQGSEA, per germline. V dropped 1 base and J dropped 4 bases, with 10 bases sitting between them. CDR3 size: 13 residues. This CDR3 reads CSVEVSAGYGYTF. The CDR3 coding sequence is TGCAGCGTTGAAGTATCGGCAGGCTATGGCTACACCTTC. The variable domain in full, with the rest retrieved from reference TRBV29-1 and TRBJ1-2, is SAVISQKPSRDICQRGTSLTIQCQVDSQVTMMFWYRQQPGQSLTLIATANQGSEATYESGFVIDKFPISRPNLTFSTLTVSNMSPEDSSIYLCSVEVSAGYGYTFGSGTRLTVV.

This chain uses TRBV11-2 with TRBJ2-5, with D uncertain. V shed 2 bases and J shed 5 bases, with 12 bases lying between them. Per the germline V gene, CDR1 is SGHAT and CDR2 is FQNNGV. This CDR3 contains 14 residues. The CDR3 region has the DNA TGTGCCAGCAGCTTAATCAAGGGTGGGGAGACCCAGTACTTC. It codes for CASSLIKGGETQYF. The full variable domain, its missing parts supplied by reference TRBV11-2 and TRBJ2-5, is EAGVAQSPRYKIIEKRQSVAFWCNPISGHATLYWYQQILGQGPKLLIQFQNNGVVDDSQLPKDRFSAERLKGVDSTLKIQPAKLEDSAVYLCASSLIKGGETQYFGPGTRLLVL.

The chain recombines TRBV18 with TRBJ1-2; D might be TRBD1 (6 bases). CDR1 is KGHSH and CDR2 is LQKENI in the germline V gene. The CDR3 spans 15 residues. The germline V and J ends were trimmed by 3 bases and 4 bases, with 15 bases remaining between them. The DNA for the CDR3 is TGTGCCAGCTCACCTGGGGCTGGACAGCCCTATGGCTACACCTTC. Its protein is CASSPGAGQPYGYTF. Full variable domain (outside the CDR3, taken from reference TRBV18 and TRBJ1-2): NAGVMQNPRHLVRRRGQEARLRCSPMKGHSHVYWYRQLPEEGLKFMVYLQKENIIDESGMPKERFSAEFPKEGPSILRIQQVVRGDSAAYFCASSPGAGQPYGYTFGSGTRLTVV.

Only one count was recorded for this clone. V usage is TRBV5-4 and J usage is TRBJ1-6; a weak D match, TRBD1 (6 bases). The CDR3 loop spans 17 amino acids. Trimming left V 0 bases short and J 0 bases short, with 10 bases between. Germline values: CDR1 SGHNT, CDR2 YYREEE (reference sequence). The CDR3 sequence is CASSLAGQSSYNSPLHF. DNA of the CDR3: TGTGCCAGCAGCTTGGCCGGACAGAGCTCCTATAATTCACCCCTCCACTTT. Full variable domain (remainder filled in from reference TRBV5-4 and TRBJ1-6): ETGVTQSPTHLIKTRGQQVTLRCSSQSGHNTVSWYQQALGQGPQFIFQYYREEENGRGNFPPRFSGLQFPNYSSELNVNALELDDSALYLCASSLAGQSSYNSPLHFGNGTRLTVT.

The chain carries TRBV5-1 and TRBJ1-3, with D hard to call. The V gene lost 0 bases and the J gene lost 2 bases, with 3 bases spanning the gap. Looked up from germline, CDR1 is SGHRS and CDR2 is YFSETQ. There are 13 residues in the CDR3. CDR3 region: CASSLDTGNTIYF. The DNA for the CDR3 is TGCGCCAGCAGCTTGGACACTGGAAACACCATATATTTT.

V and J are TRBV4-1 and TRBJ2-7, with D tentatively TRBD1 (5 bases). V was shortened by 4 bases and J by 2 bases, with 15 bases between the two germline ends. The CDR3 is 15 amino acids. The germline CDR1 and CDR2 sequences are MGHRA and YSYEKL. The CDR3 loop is CASSLSLTATYEQYF. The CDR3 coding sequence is TGCGCCAGCAGCCTTTCCCTGACAGCCACCTACGAGCAGTACTTC.

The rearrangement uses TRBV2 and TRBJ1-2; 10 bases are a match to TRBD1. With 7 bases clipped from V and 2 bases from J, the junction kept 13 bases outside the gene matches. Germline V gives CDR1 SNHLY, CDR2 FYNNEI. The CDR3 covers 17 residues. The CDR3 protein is CASTRIGDRGTNYGYTF. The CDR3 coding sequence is TGTGCCAGCACTAGAATCGGGGACAGGGGTACCAACTATGGCTACACCTTC. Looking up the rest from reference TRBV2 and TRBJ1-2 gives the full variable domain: EPEVTQTPSHQVTQMGQEVILRCVPISNHLYFYWYRQILGQKVEFLVSFYNNEISEKSEIFDDQFSVERPDGSNFTLKIRSTKLEDSAMYFCASTRIGDRGTNYGYTFGSGTRLTVV.

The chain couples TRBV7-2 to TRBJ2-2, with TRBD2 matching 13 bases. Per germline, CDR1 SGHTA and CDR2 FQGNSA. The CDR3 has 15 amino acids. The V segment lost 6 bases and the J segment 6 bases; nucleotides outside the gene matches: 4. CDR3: CASRLTSGGAGELFF. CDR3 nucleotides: TGTGCCAGCAGACTTACTAGCGGGGGGGCCGGGGAGCTGTTTTTT. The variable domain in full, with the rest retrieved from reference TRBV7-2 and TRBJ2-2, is GAGVSQSPSNKVTEKGKDVELRCDPISGHTALYWYRQSLGQGLEFLIYFQGNSAPDKSGLPSDRFSAERTGGSVSTLTIQRTQQEDSAVYLCASRLTSGGAGELFFGEGSRLTVL.

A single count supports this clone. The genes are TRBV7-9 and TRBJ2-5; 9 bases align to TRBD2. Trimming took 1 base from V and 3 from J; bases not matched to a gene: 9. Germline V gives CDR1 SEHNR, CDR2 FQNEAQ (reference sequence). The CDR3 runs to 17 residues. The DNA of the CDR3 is TGTGCCAGCAGCTTAGTCCGGGCTAGCGGGGACAAAGAGACCCAGTACTTC. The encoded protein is CASSLVRASGDKETQYF.